Listed below are T cell receptor beta chains from one sample, sequenced in a study of blood T cell repertoires in COVID-19. Sequencing used immunoSEQ multiplex PCR; TCRdb keeps in-frame clones, though not all of them. In the table there are some 150,000 clones, 85% to 90% of which are singletons. Material: peripheral blood. These receptors came from a woman aged 40 to 49 with acute or convalescent COVID-19. Both conserved end residues are part of each CDR3. Fields, in order: D gene, J gene, V gene, clone size, CDR3 protein, CDR3 DNA. D genes are given only for firm matches. Size values are once, few and many counts, or a class for expanded clones, and some rows have none.

>-|TRBJ1-5|TRBV11-2|-
CASSLDGSYNQPQHF
TGTGCCAGCAGCTTAGATGGTTCCTACAATCAGCCCCAGCATTTT
>-|TRBJ1-1|TRBV4-1|few
CASSQARVQSEAFF
TGCGCCAGCAGCCAAGCCAGGGTTCAAAGTGAAGCTTTCTTT
>-|TRBJ1-1|TRBV9|once
CASSVSSGDTEAFF
TGTGCCAGCAGCGTAAGTTCAGGGGACACTGAAGCTTTCTTT
>-|TRBJ1-3|TRBV18|-
CASSPKEFSGNTIYF
TGTGCCAGCTCACCAAAAGAGTTCTCTGGAAACACCATATATTTT
>TRBD1|TRBJ2-3|TRBV4-2|-
CASSLDRVTDTQYF
TGTGCCAGCAGCCTGGACAGGGTAACAGATACGCAGTATTTT
>TRBD1|TRBJ1-6|TRBV19|-
CASSPRTGTNNSPLHF
TGTGCCAGTAGTCCGCGGACAGGGACGAATAATTCACCCCTCCACTTT
>-|TRBJ2-5|TRBV10-3|-
CAISEGLRKLETQYF
TGTGCCATCAGTGAGGGACTCCGAAAGTTGGAGACCCAGTACTTC
>-|TRBJ1-2|TRBV27|-
CASSLSPGSNGYTF
TGTGCCAGCAGTTTATCTCCAGGTTCGAATGGCTACACCTTC
>-|TRBJ2-3|TRBV5-1|-
CASSPEDSGPDTQYF
TGCGCCAGCAGCCCCGAGGACTCCGGTCCAGATACGCAGTATTTT
>-|TRBJ1-2|TRBV3-1/TRBV3-2|-
CASSQGGGGYTF
TGTGCCAGCAGCCAAGGAGGTGGAGGCTACACCTTC
>TRBD1|TRBJ1-2|TRBV2|once
CTSKISTGLPYGYTF
TGTACCAGCAAGATATCGACAGGGTTACCCTATGGCTACACCTTC
>TRBD2|TRBJ2-5|TRBV7-9|-
CASSHPSGSPETQYF
TGTGCCAGCAGCCATCCTAGCGGGAGTCCGGAGACCCAGTACTTC
>TRBD1|TRBJ1-4|TRBV19|-
CASSGTGDEKLFF
TGTGCCAGTTCCGGGACAGGGGACGAAAAACTGTTTTTT
>-|TRBJ2-3|TRBV5-5|few
CASSLGTGLADTQYF
TGTGCCAGCAGCTTAGGTACAGGGTTGGCAGATACGCAGTATTTT
>-|TRBJ1-2|TRBV19|-
CASSPQFRQIYGYTF
TGTGCCAGTAGTCCCCAATTTCGACAGATCTATGGCTACACCTTC
>TRBD1|TRBJ1-6|TRBV3-1/TRBV3-2|-
CASSQGQGSGSPLHF
TGTGCCAGCAGCCAAGGACAGGGCTCAGGTTCACCCCTCCACTTT
>TRBD2|TRBJ2-3|TRBV6-5|once
CATSILGGGADTQYF
TGTGCCACTTCTATTCTTGGCGGGGGGGCAGATACGCAGTATTTT
>-|TRBJ1-4|TRBV14|-
CASSPLRGRNEKLFF
TGTGCCAGCAGCCCACTGCGGGGTCGGAATGAAAAACTGTTTTTT
>-|TRBJ2-7|TRBV12-3/TRBV12-4|once
CASRLTGSYEQYF
TGTGCCAGCAGACTGACTGGATCCTACGAGCAGTACTTC
>TRBD1|TRBJ2-1|TRBV2|-
CASRQTGGAYNEQFF
TGTGCCAGCAGGCAGACAGGGGGCGCCTACAATGAGCAGTTCTTC
>TRBD2|TRBJ2-3|TRBV10-3|-
CAIRTSGETDTQYF
TGTGCCATCAGGACTAGCGGCGAGACAGATACGCAGTATTTT
>TRBD1|TRBJ1-4|TRBV4-1|-
CASSQGQPSNEKLFF
TGCGCCAGCAGCCAGGGACAGCCCTCTAATGAAAAACTGTTTTTT
>TRBD1|TRBJ1-6|TRBV13|few
CASSLGQGSNSPLHF
TGTGCCAGCAGCTTAGGACAGGGGAGTAATTCACCCCTCCACTTT
>TRBD2|TRBJ2-1|TRBV30|once
CAWSRLAFYNEQFF
TGTGCCTGGAGTAGACTAGCCTTCTACAATGAGCAGTTCTTC
>TRBD2|TRBJ2-3|TRBV20-1|-
CSASLSGGIVFQTDTQYF
TGCAGTGCTAGTCTGAGCGGGGGGATTGTGTTTCAGACAGATACGCAGTATTTT
>TRBD1|TRBJ1-5|TRBV19|-
CASSETGGNQPQHF
TGTGCCAGTAGCGAGACAGGGGGTAATCAGCCCCAGCATTTT
>-|TRBJ1-2|TRBV5-1|-
CASSLDTPPANYGYTF
TGCGCCAGCAGCTTGGACACCCCTCCTGCAAACTATGGCTACACCTTC
>-|TRBJ2-2|TRBV6-5|-
CASSYEQTSPGELFF
TGTGCCAGCAGTTACGAACAGACATCCCCCGGGGAGCTGTTTTTT
>-|TRBJ1-6|TRBV5-6|-
CASSLAGNSPLHF
TGTGCCAGCAGCTTGGCCGGGAATTCACCCCTCCACTTT
>-|TRBJ2-6|TRBV27|-
CASSKARRSGANVLTF
TGTGCCAGCAGCAAAGCGAGGCGCTCTGGGGCCAACGTCCTGACTTTC
>TRBD1|TRBJ2-3|TRBV25-1|-
CASSEFPGQGSDTQYF
TGTGCCAGCAGTGAATTCCCGGGACAGGGGTCAGATACGCAGTATTTT
>TRBD1|TRBJ1-1|TRBV10-1|few
CASSEAGGPNTEAFF
TGCGCCAGCAGTGAGGCAGGGGGACCGAACACTGAAGCTTTCTTT
>TRBD2|TRBJ2-1|TRBV5-4|-
CASSLLAGGSFYNEQFF
TGTGCCAGCAGCTTACTAGCGGGAGGTTCTTTCTACAATGAGCAGTTCTTC
>-|TRBJ2-3|TRBV5-1|-
CASRRDASSTDTQYF
TGCGCCAGCAGGCGGGACGCTTCTAGCACAGATACGCAGTATTTT